A selection of T cell receptor beta chains follows, all from one sample in a study of early T cells in non-severe SARS-CoV-2 infection. TCRdb re-called the 5' RACE reads through MiXCR, storing one row per CDR3 protein. This table holds more than 55,000 distinct CDR3 sequences, 5.5% to 7% found once. The source was whole blood, collected at baseline. The receptors stem from an adult who was a healthcare worker with PCR-confirmed SARS-CoV-2 infection or an uninfected control (not recorded which). CDR3s include the opening cysteine and the closing phenylalanine or tryptophan. A D gene is named only where the DNA matches it firmly. A clone size is listed for some rows: how often the clone was seen (once, few, many), or a class if it is expanded.

V: TRBV6-7
size: few
J: TRBJ2-3
D: NA
DNA: TGTGCCAGCAGAAACACAGATACGCAGTATTTT
CDR3: CASRNTDTQYF

V: TRBV7-7
size: few
J: TRBJ1-1
D: NA
DNA: TGTGCCAGCAGCCCCTCTACCGACACTGAAGCTTTCTTT
CDR3: CASSPSTDTEAFF

V: TRBV28
size: many
J: TRBJ1-5
D: NA
DNA: TGTGCCAGCAACTTGGGAGGAACGGGTCAGCCCCAGCATTTT
CDR3: CASNLGGTGQPQHF

V: TRBV11-2
size: NA
J: TRBJ2-7
D: TRBD1
DNA: TGTGCCAGCAGCTTAGCAGGGGGTAGTCGGTACGAGCAGTACTTC
CDR3: CASSLAGGSRYEQYF

V: TRBV6-5
size: many
J: TRBJ1-1
D: NA
DNA: TGTGCCAGCACCAAGTGGGAGAACACTGAAGCTTTCTTT
CDR3: CASTKWENTEAFF

V: TRBV7-9
size: many
J: TRBJ1-4
D: NA
DNA: TGTGCCAGCAGCTCAATGGGACGGGAGAATGAAAAACTGTTTTTT
CDR3: CASSSMGRENEKLFF

V: TRBV3-1
size: few
J: TRBJ2-4
D: TRBD2
DNA: TGTGCCAGCAGCCCTGGACTAGCGGGAATGCGGAACATTCAGTACTTC
CDR3: CASSPGLAGMRNIQYF

V: TRBV28
size: NA
J: TRBJ2-3
D: NA
DNA: TGTGTCAGCAGTTTTAGAGGGTTCACAGATACGCAGTATTTC
CDR3: CVSSFRGFTDTQYF

V: TRBV7-6
size: many
J: TRBJ1-6
D: NA
DNA: TGTGCCAGCAGCTTAGCGCAGTCCTATAATTCACCCCTCCACTTT
CDR3: CASSLAQSYNSPLHF

V: TRBV29-1
size: many
J: TRBJ2-1
D: TRBD2
DNA: TGCAGCGTTGAAGGAGTACTAGCGGGATCCGGTGAGCAGTTCTTC
CDR3: CSVEGVLAGSGEQFF

V: TRBV10-2
size: NA
J: TRBJ2-3
D: TRBD2
DNA: TGCGCCAGCAGTGTAGGAAGCGGGAGGGCCGGGGCCACAGATACGCAGTATTTT
CDR3: CASSVGSGRAGATDTQYF

V: TRBV4-2
size: many
J: TRBJ2-7
D: TRBD2
DNA: TGTGCCAGCAGCCTAACTAGCGGAAGTGAGCAGTACTTC
CDR3: CASSLTSGSEQYF

V: TRBV5-6
size: NA
J: TRBJ2-4
D: NA
DNA: TGTGCCAGCAGCTTGGCCTTCAAACGGGGAATTCTAGCCAAAAACATTCAGTACTTC
CDR3: CASSLAFKRGILAKNIQYF

V: TRBV19
size: many
J: TRBJ2-5
D: TRBD1
DNA: TGTGCCAGTAGGGGAAACAGGGGTTACCAAGAGACCCAGTACTTC
CDR3: CASRGNRGYQETQYF

V: TRBV20-1
size: few
J: TRBJ2-1
D: TRBD2
DNA: TGCAGTGCTACTAGCGGGAGAGAGTCGCTGAATGAGCAGTTCTTC
CDR3: CSATSGRESLNEQFF

V: TRBV18
size: few
J: TRBJ1-4
D: NA
DNA: TGTGCCAGCTCACCCTCCGGGACCGGCGGAGGAAGGGAAAAACTGTTTTTT
CDR3: CASSPSGTGGGREKLFF

V: TRBV28
size: many
J: TRBJ1-2
D: TRBD1
DNA: TGTGCCAGCAGTGCGGACAGGGGGAACTATGGCTACACCTTC
CDR3: CASSADRGNYGYTF

V: TRBV5-5
size: few
J: TRBJ2-3
D: TRBD2
DNA: TGTGCCAGCAGCTTGGCCGCTAGCGGTCCATGGGCGGCGCAGTATTTT
CDR3: CASSLAASGPWAAQYF

V: TRBV12-3/TRBV12-4
size: many
J: TRBJ1-1
D: TRBD1
DNA: TGTGCCAGCAGTTCGACAGGGCTTGGAGTCACTGAAGCTTTCTTT
CDR3: CASSSTGLGVTEAFF

V: TRBV12-3/TRBV12-4
size: few
J: TRBJ1-1
D: NA
DNA: TGTGCCAGCAGTTACGGGGTTGACACTGAAGCTTTCTTT
CDR3: CASSYGVDTEAFF

V: TRBV7-9
size: NA
J: TRBJ2-2
D: NA
DNA: TGTGCCAGCAGCCTCCGGACCTCGAACACCGGGGAGCCGTTTTTT
CDR3: CASSLRTSNTGEPFF

V: TRBV20-1
size: many
J: TRBJ2-7
D: TRBD2
DNA: TGCAGTGCTTCGAGCGGGAGTCATCCCTACGAGCAGTACTTC
CDR3: CSASSGSHPYEQYF

V: TRBV11-1
size: few
J: TRBJ2-2
D: NA
DNA: TGTGCCAGCAGCTTAGGTTTGTGGGAGGCAAACACCGGGGAGCTGTTTTTT
CDR3: CASSLGLWEANTGELFF

V: TRBV7-3
size: NA
J: TRBJ2-5
D: NA
DNA: TGTGCCAGCAACGAAGGTGCAGGGCAGGGAACCCAGTACTTC
CDR3: CASNEGAGQGTQYF

V: TRBV28
size: NA
J: TRBJ2-1
D: NA
DNA: TGTGCCAGCCTTGGGGGAAGCTCCTACAATGAGCAGTTCTTC
CDR3: CASLGGSSYNEQFF

V: TRBV5-6
size: many
J: TRBJ1-4
D: NA
DNA: TGTGCCAGCAGTACGACAGTGGGAGTTGCAACTAATGAAAAACTGTTTTTT
CDR3: CASSTTVGVATNEKLFF

V: TRBV7-9
size: many
J: TRBJ1-1
D: TRBD1
DNA: TGTGCCAGCAGCCTGACCGGGACAGGGTTCACTGAAGCTTTCTTT
CDR3: CASSLTGTGFTEAFF

V: TRBV21-1
size: many
J: TRBJ2-3
D: NA
DNA: TGTGCCAGCAGCAAAGTTTCAAACAGGGACACAGATACGCAGTATTTT
CDR3: CASSKVSNRDTDTQYF